Included here is one T cell receptor beta chain sequence, with context. What this receptor recognizes is not known. No base qualities exist here, and no much larger clone lies one base off it. The entry originates in a study of blood T cell repertoires in COVID-19 (dated by TCRdb to the early 2020s). Broadly, across the study: Samples covering the acute and convalescent phases of COVID-19 were provided by collaborators in the United States, Italy and Spain. The samples were drawn from two sources: the first 160 participants of the ongoing ImmuneRACE study, and approximately 1,300 subjects contributed by 6 global collaborators. Nearly every sample came with metadata listing a de-identified subject ID, COVID-19 status, age in years and sex. HLA class I and class II types, where available, came from metadata supplied by the sample provider rather than from assay-based typing. Subjects who had been exposed to COVID-19, were actively infected with it, or had recovered from it provided the deeply sampled blood TCRbeta repertoires that made up the dataset. The material from the prospective study consisted of cDNA or gDNA derived from T cells, B-cell-depleted T cells, or PBMCs. The repertoires were released in a freely available public database meant as a resource for research on the immune response to SARS-CoV-2.

The immunoSEQ Assay, a bias-controlled multiplex PCR, was used to amplify TCRbeta CDR3 regions from genomic DNA. The published analysis was carried out like this. Within the assay, amplification of reference gene primers was used to estimate how many nucleated cells each sample contained. To quantify the absolute abundance of each unique TCRbeta CDR3 rearrangement, sequence reads were collapsed and filtered. For each sample, productive Simpson clonality was calculated by taking the square root of Simpson's diversity index across productive rearrangements. TCRdb mirrors the immuneACCESS table, restricted to in-frame sequences. Some clones are absent from its copies; in checked studies, under half trace to an unresolved V gene, and the reason for the others is unknown. Clone size and V and J calls were adopted from that table, with D and trimming inferred from the DNA. The sample table lists 180,000 or so clones, approximately 90% of them with a count of one. Together, the top ten hold more than 1.5% of the sample.

Summary of the overall study and its limitations: Clinical and demographic metadata were provided uncurated, with the amount varying by source and participant.

As encoded in the germline V gene, CDR1 is SGDLS while CDR2 is YYNGEE. Including cysteine and phenylalanine, the CDR3 has 18 amino acids. The read is trimmed to its CDR3 DNA, 54 bases read in frame from base 1. V lost 0 bases and J lost 2 bases, and the count of bases not matched to a germline gene is 8. The collaborating institutions used their own protocols to collect whole blood in K2EDTA tubes. For TCRbeta analysis, collaborator samples were shipped as frozen whole blood, as isolated PBMCs, or as DNA extracted from either sample type. The origin of this receptor is a woman aged 45-65 years with acute or convalescent COVID-19. Sequencing was carried out using peripheral blood. This chain joins TRBV9 to TRBJ2-1, with 10 bases in between that match TRBD1. The nucleotides read TGTGCCAGCAGCGTAGAGACCCCCGACAGGGGGCCCTACAATGAGCAGTTCTTC. It translates as CASSVETPDRGPYNEQFF.